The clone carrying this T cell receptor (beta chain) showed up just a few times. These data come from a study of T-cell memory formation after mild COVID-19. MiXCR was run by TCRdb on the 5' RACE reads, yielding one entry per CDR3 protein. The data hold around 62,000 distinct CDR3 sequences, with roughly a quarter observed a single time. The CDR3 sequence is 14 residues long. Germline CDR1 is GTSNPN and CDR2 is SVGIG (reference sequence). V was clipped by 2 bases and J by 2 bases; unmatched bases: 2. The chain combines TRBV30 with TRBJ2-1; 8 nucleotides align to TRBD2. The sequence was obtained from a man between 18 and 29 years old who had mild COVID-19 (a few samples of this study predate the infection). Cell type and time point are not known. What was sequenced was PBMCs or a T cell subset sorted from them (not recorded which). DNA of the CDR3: TGTGCCTGGAGTACGGGACTAGCCTACAATGAGCAGTTCTTC. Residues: CAWSTGLAYNEQFF. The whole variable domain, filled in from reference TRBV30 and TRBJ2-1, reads SQTIHQWPATLVQPVGSPLSLECTVEGTSNPNLYWYRQAAGRGLQLLFYSVGIGQISSEVPQNLSASRPQDRQFILSSKKLLLSDSGFYLCAWSTGLAYNEQFFGPGTRLTVL.